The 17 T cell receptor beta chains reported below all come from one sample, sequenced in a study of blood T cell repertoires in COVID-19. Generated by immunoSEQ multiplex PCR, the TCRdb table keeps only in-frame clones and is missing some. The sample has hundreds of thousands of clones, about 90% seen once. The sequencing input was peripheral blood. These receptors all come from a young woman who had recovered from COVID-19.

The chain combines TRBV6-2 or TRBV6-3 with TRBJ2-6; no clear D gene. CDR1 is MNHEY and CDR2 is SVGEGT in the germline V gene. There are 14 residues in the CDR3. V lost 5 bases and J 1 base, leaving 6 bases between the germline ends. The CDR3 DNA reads TGTGCCAGCAGTAGAGCTTCTGGGGCCAACGTCCTGACTTTC. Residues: CASSRASGANVLTF.

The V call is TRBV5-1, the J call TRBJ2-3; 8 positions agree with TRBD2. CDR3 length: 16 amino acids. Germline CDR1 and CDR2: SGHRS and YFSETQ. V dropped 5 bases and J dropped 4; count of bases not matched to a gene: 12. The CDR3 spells CASSRTGAGVADTQYF. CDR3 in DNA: TGCGCCAGCAGTCGTACGGGAGCGGGAGTGGCAGATACGCAGTATTTT.

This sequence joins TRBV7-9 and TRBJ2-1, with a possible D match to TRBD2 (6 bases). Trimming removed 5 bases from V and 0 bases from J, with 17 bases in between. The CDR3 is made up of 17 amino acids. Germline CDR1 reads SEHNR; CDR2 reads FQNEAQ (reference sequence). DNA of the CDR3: TGTGCCAGCAGCCCTACCAATCGGGGGAGCTCCTACAATGAGCAGTTCTTC. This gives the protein CASSPTNRGSSYNEQFF.

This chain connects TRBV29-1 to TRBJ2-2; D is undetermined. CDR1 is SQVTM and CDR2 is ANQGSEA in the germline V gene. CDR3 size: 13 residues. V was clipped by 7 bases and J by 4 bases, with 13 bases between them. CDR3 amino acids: CSAHRRGTGELFF. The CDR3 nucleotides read TGCAGCGCCCATCGGCGAGGCACCGGGGAGCTGTTTTTT.

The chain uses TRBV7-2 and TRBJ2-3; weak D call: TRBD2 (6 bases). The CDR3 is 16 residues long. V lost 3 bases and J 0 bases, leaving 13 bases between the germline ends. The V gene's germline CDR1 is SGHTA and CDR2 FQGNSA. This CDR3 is CASSFRGAGSTDTQYF. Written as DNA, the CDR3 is TGTGCCAGCAGCTTTAGAGGCGCGGGAAGCACAGATACGCAGTATTTT. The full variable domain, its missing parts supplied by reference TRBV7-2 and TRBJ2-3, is GAGVSQSPSNKVTEKGKDVELRCDPISGHTALYWYRQSLGQGLEFLIYFQGNSAPDKSGLPSDRFSAERTGGSVSTLTIQRTQQEDSAVYLCASSFRGAGSTDTQYFGPGTRLTVL.

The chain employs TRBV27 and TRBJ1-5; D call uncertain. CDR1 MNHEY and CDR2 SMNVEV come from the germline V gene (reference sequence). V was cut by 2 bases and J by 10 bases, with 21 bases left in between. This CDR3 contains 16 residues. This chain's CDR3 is CASSLTYIGSHGPQHF. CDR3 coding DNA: TGTGCCAGCAGTTTAACGTATATCGGGTCTCATGGCCCCCAGCATTTT.

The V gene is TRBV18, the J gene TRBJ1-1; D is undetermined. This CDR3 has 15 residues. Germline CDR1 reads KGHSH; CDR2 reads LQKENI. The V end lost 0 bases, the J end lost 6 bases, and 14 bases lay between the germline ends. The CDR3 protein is CASSPPYSGGAEAFF. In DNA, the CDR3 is TGTGCCAGCTCACCACCGTATAGCGGAGGCGCTGAAGCTTTCTTT. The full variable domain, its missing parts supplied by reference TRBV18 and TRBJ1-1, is NAGVMQNPRHLVRRRGQEARLRCSPMKGHSHVYWYRQLPEEGLKFMVYLQKENIIDESGMPKERFSAEFPKEGPSILRIQQVVRGDSAAYFCASSPPYSGGAEAFFGQGTRLTVV.

As DNA, the CDR3 is TGTGCCAGCAGCCCGACAGGGACTAATGAAAAACTGTTTTTT. It yields the protein CASSPTGTNEKLFF. The V and J genes are TRBV5-4 and TRBJ1-4, with 7 bases identical to TRBD1. V lost 4 bases and J lost 2; bases outside the gene matches: 2. The CDR3 extends over 14 amino acids. Germline lookup yields CDR1 SGHNT and CDR2 YYREEE (reference sequence).

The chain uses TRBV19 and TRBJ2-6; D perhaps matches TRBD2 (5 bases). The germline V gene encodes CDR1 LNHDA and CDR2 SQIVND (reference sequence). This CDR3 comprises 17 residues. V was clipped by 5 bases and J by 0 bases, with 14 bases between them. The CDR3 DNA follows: TGTGCCAGTAGTTCTGAGGGCTACTTCTCTGGGGCCAACGTCCTGACTTTC. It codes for CASSSEGYFSGANVLTF.

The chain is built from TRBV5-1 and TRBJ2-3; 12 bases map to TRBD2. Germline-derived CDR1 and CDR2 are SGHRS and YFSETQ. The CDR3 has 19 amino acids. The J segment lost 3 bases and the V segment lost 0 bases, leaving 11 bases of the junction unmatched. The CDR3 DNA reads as TGCGCCAGCAGCTTGGAAGTCTGGACTAGCGGGATCGGGACAGATACGCAGTATTTT. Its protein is CASSLEVWTSGIGTDTQYF. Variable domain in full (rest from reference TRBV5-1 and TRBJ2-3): KAGVTQTPRYLIKTRGQQVTLSCSPISGHRSVSWYQQTPGQGLQFLFEYFSETQRNKGNFPGRFSGRQFSNSRSEMNVSTLELGDSALYLCASSLEVWTSGIGTDTQYFGPGTRLTVL.

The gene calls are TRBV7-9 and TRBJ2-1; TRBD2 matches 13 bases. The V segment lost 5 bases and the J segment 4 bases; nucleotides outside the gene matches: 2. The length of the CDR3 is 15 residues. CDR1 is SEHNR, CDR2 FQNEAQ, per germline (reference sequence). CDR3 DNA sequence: TGTGCCAGCAGCGTACTAGCGGGAGGGTACAATGAGCAGTTCTTC. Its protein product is CASSVLAGGYNEQFF.

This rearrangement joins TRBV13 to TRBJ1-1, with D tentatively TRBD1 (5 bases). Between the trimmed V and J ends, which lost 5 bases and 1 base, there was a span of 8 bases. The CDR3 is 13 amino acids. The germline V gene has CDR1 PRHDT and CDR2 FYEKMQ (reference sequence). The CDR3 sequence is CASSPRGNTEAFF. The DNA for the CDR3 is TGTGCCAGCAGCCCTAGGGGGAACACTGAAGCTTTCTTT. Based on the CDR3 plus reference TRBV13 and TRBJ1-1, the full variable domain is AAGVIQSPRHLIKEKRETATLKCYPIPRHDTVYWYQQGPGQDPQFLISFYEKMQSDKGSIPDRFSAQQFSDYHSELNMSSLELGDSALYFCASSPRGNTEAFFGQGTRLTVV.

The CDR3 DNA sequence: TGTGCCAGCAGCTTAGCTATTTCTCCCCCTAGCGGGATGACACTTAGCACAGATACGCAGTATTTT. It yields the protein CASSLAISPPSGMTLSTDTQYF. This chain uses TRBV7-8 with TRBJ2-3; 9 bases line up with TRBD2. The V gene end was trimmed by 0 bases and the J gene end by 0 bases; junction bases not matched to a gene: 19. CDR1 and CDR2 from the germline V gene are SGHVS and FQNEAQ. The CDR3 runs 22 residues.

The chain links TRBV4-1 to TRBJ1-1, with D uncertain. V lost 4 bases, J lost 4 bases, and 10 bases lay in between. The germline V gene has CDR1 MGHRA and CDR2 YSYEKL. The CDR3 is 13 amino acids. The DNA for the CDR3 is TGCGCCAGCAGCCCCTCAGCGGGCACTGAAGCTTTCTTT. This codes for CASSPSAGTEAFF.

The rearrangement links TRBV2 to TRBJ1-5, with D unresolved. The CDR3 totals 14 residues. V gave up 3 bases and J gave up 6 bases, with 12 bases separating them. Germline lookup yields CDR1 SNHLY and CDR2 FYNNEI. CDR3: CASSDRQRGQPQHF. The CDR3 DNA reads TGTGCCAGCAGTGATCGTCAACGCGGTCAGCCCCAGCATTTT.

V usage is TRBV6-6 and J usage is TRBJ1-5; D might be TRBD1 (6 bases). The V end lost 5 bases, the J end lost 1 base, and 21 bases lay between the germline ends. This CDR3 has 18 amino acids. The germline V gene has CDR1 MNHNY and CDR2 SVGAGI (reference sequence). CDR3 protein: CASSPPPGVGLSNQPQHF. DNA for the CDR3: TGTGCCAGCAGTCCCCCCCCAGGGGTGGGTTTGAGCAATCAGCCCCAGCATTTT.

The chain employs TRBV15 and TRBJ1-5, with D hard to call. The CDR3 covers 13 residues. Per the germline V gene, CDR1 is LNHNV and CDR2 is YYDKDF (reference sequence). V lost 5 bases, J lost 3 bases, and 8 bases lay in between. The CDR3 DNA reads TGTGCCACCAGCTACAACCTCAATCAGCCCCAGCATTTT. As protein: CATSYNLNQPQHF.